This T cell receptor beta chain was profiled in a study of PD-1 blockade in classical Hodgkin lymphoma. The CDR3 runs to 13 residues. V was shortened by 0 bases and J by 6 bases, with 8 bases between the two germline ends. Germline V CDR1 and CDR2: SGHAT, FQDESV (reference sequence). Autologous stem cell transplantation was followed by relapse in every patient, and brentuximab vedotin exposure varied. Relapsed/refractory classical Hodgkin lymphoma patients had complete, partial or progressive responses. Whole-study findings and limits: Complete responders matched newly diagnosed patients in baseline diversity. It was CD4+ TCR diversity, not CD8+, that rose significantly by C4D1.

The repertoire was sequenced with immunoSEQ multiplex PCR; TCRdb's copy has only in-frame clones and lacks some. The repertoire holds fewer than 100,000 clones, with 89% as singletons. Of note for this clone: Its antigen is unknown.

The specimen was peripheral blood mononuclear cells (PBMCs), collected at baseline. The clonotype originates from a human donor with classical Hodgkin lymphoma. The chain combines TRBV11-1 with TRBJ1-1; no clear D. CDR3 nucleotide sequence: TGTGCCAGCAGCTTAGCGGTTGGCCCTGAAGCTTTCTTT. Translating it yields CASSLAVGPEAFF. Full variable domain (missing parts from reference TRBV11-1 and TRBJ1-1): EAEVAQSPRYKITEKSQAVAFWCDPISGHATLYWYRQILGQGPELLVQFQDESVVDDSQLPKDRFSAERLKGVDSTLKIQPAELGDSAMYLCASSLAVGPEAFFGQGTRLTVV.